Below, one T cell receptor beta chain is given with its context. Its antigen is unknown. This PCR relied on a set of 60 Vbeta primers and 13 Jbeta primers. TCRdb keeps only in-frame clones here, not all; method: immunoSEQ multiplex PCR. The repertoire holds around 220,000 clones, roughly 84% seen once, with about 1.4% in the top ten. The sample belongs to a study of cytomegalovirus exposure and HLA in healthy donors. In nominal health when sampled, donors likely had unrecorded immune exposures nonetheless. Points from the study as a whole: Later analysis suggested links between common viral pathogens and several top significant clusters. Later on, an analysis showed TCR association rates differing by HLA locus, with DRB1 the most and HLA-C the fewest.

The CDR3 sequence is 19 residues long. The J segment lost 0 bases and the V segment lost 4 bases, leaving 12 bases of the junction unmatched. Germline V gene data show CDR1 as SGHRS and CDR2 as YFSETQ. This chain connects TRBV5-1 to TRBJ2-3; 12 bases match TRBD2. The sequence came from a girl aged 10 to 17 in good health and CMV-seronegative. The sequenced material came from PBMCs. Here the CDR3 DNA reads TGCGCCAGCAGCAAAATGACTAGCGGGGGCCGATCTAGCACAGATACGCAGTATTTT. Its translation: CASSKMTSGGRSSTDTQYF.